This T cell receptor (beta chain) was obtained from a study of tumor and adjacent non-tumor tissue in lung cancer. Study-level background: Aged about 31 to 80 years, patients included more than nine men and about five women with stage I to III disease. Whole-study results and caveats: Significantly higher TCR diversity was found in tumor than normal lung. Top 100 clones took a larger repertoire share in normal lung. Tumor TCR diversity, when higher, was linked to shorter survival.

Germline CDR1 and CDR2: SGHAT and FQNNGV. The length of the CDR3 is 16 residues. Regarding this clonotype: Antigen specificity is unknown. The junction departs from the called germline gene at one end, perhaps through a read error.

Three rounds of nested PCR, following a modified ARM-PCR protocol, produced the TCRbeta library. TCRdb used MiXCR to reprocess the multiplex PCR reads, holding one entry per CDR3 protein. The table has approximately 120,000 distinct CDR3 sequences, 62% seen once. This sample's RNA came from whole unsorted tissue. More than 3 cm separated this lung sample from the edge of the tumor. This receptor was identified in a man aged 55 to 69 with non-small cell lung cancer. The sequenced sample consisted of distant non-tumor lung tissue. The chain carries TRBV11-2 and TRBJ2-3; D unresolved. CDR3 loop: CAGSPGPVISTDTQYF. CDR3 DNA sequence: TGTGCCGGCAGCCCCGGACCAGTGATTTCCACAGATACGCAGTATTTT. Combining the CDR3 with reference TRBV11-2 and TRBJ2-3 gives the whole variable domain EAGVAQSPRYKIIEKRQSVAFWCNPISGHATLYWYQQILGQGPKLLIQFQNNGVVDDSQLPKDRFSAERLKGVDSTLKIQPAKLEDSAVYLCAGSPGPVISTDTQYFGPGTRLTVL.